The rows below give T cell receptor beta chains drawn from one sample of a study of graft-versus-host responses after intestinal transplantation. TCRdb keeps only in-frame clones here, not all; method: immunoSEQ multiplex PCR. The table shows around 100,000 clones, with roughly 93% occurring only once. These receptors lack a known antigen. The sequencing here drew on unstimulated CD8+ T cells sorted from spleen or lymph node cells, taken before intestinal transplant. The receptors derive from a human donor who received an intestinal transplant. The CDR3 runs from the conserved cysteine through the conserved F or W. Each record gives: V gene, clone size, J gene, D gene, CDR3 protein, CDR3 DNA. The D gene is left open where the match is weak. Not every row has a clone size; where given, it reads once, few, many or a size class.

>TRBV5-1|.|TRBJ1-4|TRBD1
CASSLDTMTGVDEKLFF
TGCGCCAGCAGCTTGGATACCATGACAGGGGTAGATGAAAAACTGTTTTTT
>TRBV5-1|.|TRBJ2-5|TRBD2
CASSRGLEETQYF
TGCGCCAGCAGCCGGGGACTAGAAGAGACCCAGTACTTC
>TRBV5-6|.|TRBJ2-7|TRBD1
CASSYGQGAHEQYF
TGTGCCAGCAGCTACGGACAGGGGGCCCACGAGCAGTACTTC
>TRBV7-3|.|TRBJ2-1|.
CASSSRGTNNEQFF
TGTGCCAGCAGCTCCCGGGGGACAAACAATGAGCAGTTCTTC
>TRBV6-5|.|TRBJ1-2|.
CASSPDLSDGYTF
TGTGCCAGCAGTCCCGACCTGAGCGATGGCTACACCTTC
>TRBV4-1|.|TRBJ1-2|.
CASSIRELTGPYGYTF
TGCGCCAGCAGCATTAGGGAGCTAACTGGGCCCTATGGCTACACCTTC
>TRBV10-2|.|TRBJ1-1|.
CASSESTVGTEAFF
TGCGCCAGCAGTGAGTCGACAGTAGGCACTGAAGCTTTCTTT
>TRBV29-1|once|TRBJ1-2|.
CSVDNFGAYGYTF
TGCAGCGTTGATAATTTCGGGGCATATGGCTACACCTTC
>TRBV10-1|.|TRBJ1-6|.
CASSWDWQGTSNSPLHF
TGCGCCAGCAGCTGGGATTGGCAGGGAACTTCTAATTCACCCCTCCACTTT
>TRBV2|.|TRBJ2-1|TRBD1
CASSDPGTGINNEQFF
TGTGCCAGCAGTGACCCCGGGACAGGGATAAACAATGAGCAGTTCTTC
>TRBV7-9|.|TRBJ1-4|.
CASSLYENEKLFF
TGTGCCAGCAGCTTATATGAGAATGAAAAACTGTTTTTT
>TRBV27|.|TRBJ1-1|TRBD1
CASSNAATGRNTEAFF
TGTGCCAGCAGTAACGCCGCGACAGGGCGGAACACTGAAGCTTTCTTT
>TRBV20-1|.|TRBJ1-1|.
CSAPTNTEAFF
TGCAGTGCTCCCACGAACACTGAAGCTTTCTTT
>TRBV11-2|.|TRBJ1-1|TRBD1
CASSLWTGASTEAFF
TGTGCCAGCAGCTTATGGACAGGGGCGAGCACTGAAGCTTTCTTT
>TRBV4-1|.|TRBJ1-1|.
CASSQVVGDTEAFF
TGCGCCAGCAGCCAAGTCGTCGGGGACACTGAAGCTTTCTTT
>TRBV9|.|TRBJ1-6|TRBD1
CASSPTGGNDNSPLHF
TGTGCCAGCAGCCCGACAGGGGGCAACGATAATTCACCCCTCCACTTT
>TRBV5-1|.|TRBJ1-1|.
CASSLGLVWGDTEAFF
TGCGCCAGCAGCTTGGGGCTCGTTTGGGGGGACACTGAAGCTTTCTTT
>TRBV5-8|.|TRBJ2-2|.
CASSHVVGTLNTGELFF
TGTGCCAGCAGCCATGTCGTAGGAACATTGAACACCGGGGAGCTGTTTTTT
>TRBV7-7|.|TRBJ1-3|TRBD1
CASSPGGTGNTIYF
TGTGCCAGCAGCCCAGGGGGCACGGGAAACACCATATATTTT
>TRBV30|once|TRBJ1-1|TRBD1
CAWSRNGPDRSEAFF
TGTGCCTGGAGTAGGAATGGTCCGGACAGGTCTGAAGCTTTCTTT
>TRBV13|.|TRBJ2-4|.
CASSLGRLVDIQYF
TGTGCCAGCAGCTTAGGGAGGCTCGTCGACATTCAGTACTTC
>TRBV18|.|TRBJ2-1|.
CASSPSYNEQFF
TGTGCCAGCTCACCTTCTTACAATGAGCAGTTCTTC
>TRBV27|.|TRBJ2-1|TRBD2
CASRGTSLPHEQFF
TGTGCCAGCAGGGGGACTAGCCTCCCTCATGAGCAGTTCTTC
>TRBV6-1|.|TRBJ1-2|TRBD1
CASDRELFYGYTF
TGTGCCAGTGACAGGGAGCTCTTCTATGGCTACACCTTC
>TRBV15|.|TRBJ2-1|.
CATKEGSYNEQFF
TGTGCCACCAAGGAGGGTTCATACAATGAGCAGTTCTTC
>TRBV7-9|.|TRBJ1-2|.
CASSLDMGGAGYTF
TGTGCCAGCAGCTTAGATATGGGGGGCGCTGGCTACACCTTC
>TRBV10-2|.|TRBJ1-2|TRBD1
CASSPDRAYGYTF
TGCGCCAGCAGTCCCGACAGGGCCTATGGCTACACCTTC
>TRBV11-3|.|TRBJ2-7|.
CASSLYGHEQYF
TGTGCCAGCAGCTTATACGGCCACGAGCAGTACTTC
>TRBV27|.|TRBJ1-1|.
CASSLSQSTRDTEAFF
TGTGCCAGCAGTTTATCCCAGAGTACGAGGGACACTGAAGCTTTCTTT
>TRBV2|.|TRBJ2-7|TRBD2
CASSVLAAYEQYF
TGTGCCAGCAGTGTTCTAGCGGCCTACGAGCAGTACTTC
>TRBV6-6|.|TRBJ2-1|TRBD2
CASQRAGGHEQFF
TGTGCCAGTCAGAGAGCGGGGGGTCATGAGCAGTTCTTC
>TRBV6-5|.|TRBJ2-1|.
CASSYGGVNEQFF
TGTGCCAGCAGTTACGGGGGCGTCAATGAGCAGTTCTTC
>TRBV7-9|.|TRBJ2-1|.
CASSLEAGLTYNEQFF
TGTGCCAGCAGCTTAGAGGCAGGCCTGACCTACAATGAGCAGTTCTTC